Below, one TCR beta chain is given with its context. Antigen unknown. The data originate from a study of OX40 agonist ivuxolimab in advanced cancers. About the research overall: Patients with prior anti-PD-1, anti-PD-L1 or anti-CTLA-4 therapy were eligible; roughly 41% had some. Notes on the study in general: Expanded clones were, on average, more numerous in CD8+ T cells than in CD4+. Antigen targets of the expanded peripheral T cells went undetermined.

V lost 7 bases and J lost 4, with 7 bases in between. The CDR3 loop spans 11 amino acids. Data came from immunoSEQ multiplex PCR; TCRdb stores just in-frame clones and leaves some out. The sample yields about 95,000 clones, 70% to 85% seen once. This sample comprised CD4+ or CD8+ T cells sorted from blood, obtained in a trial of the OX40 agonist ivuxolimab. The TCR originated in an adult with an advanced solid tumor such as melanoma, head and neck, liver or kidney cancer. The chain recombines TRBV23-1 with TRBJ2-5; D not certain. TRBV23-1 is flagged as an ORF with uncertain function. DNA for the CDR3: TGCGCCAGCACGCACACAGAGACCCAGTACTTC. Translation gives CASTHTETQYF.